The 2 T cell receptor beta chains below were found in one sample sequenced in a study of cytomegalovirus exposure and HLA in healthy donors. Primers: 60 Vbeta forward and 13 Jbeta reverse. TCRdb's table, derived via immunoSEQ multiplex PCR, lists solely in-frame clones and lacks some. The repertoire has 150,000 to 200,000 clones, more than 60% of them found once; the top ten carry approximately 1.4%. The specimen was PBMCs. The origin of the receptors is a woman in her twenties or thirties in good health and CMV-seronegative.

V is TRBV5-1 and J is TRBJ1-4; TRBD1 might be the D (6 bases). Germline V gives CDR1 SGHRS, CDR2 YFSETQ. The CDR3 is 14 residues long. The V end lost 5 bases, the J end lost 8 bases, and 16 bases lay between the germline ends. CDR3 residues: CASSFTGSGEKLFF. CDR3 DNA: TGCGCCAGCAGTTTTACAGGGAGCGGAGAAAAACTGTTTTTT.

Here the CDR3 DNA reads TGTGCCAGCAGTGAGGTGGGGGCGAGCGTCTATGGCTACACCTTC. This translates into CASSEVGASVYGYTF. The chain is built from TRBV6-4 and TRBJ1-2, with D maybe TRBD1 (6 bases). The CDR3 is made up of 15 amino acids. Germline V gives CDR1 MRHNA, CDR2 SNTAGT. Trimming pared 3 bases from V and 4 bases from J, leaving 15 bases between.